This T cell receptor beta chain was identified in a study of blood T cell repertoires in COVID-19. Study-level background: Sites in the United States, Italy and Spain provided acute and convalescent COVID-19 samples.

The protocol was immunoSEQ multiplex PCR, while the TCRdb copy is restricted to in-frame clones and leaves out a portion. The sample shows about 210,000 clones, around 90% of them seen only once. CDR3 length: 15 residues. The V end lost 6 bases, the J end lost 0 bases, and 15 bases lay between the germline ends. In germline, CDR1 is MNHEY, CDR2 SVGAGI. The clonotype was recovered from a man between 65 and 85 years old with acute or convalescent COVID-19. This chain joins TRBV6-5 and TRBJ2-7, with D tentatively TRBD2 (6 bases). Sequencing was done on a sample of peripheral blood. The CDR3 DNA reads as TGTGCCAGCAGACCCGGGGGTGGGCGCTCCTACGAGCAGTACTTC. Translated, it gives CASRPGGGRSYEQYF.